This T cell receptor (beta chain) was captured in a study of blood T cell repertoires in COVID-19. The protocol was immunoSEQ multiplex PCR, while the TCRdb copy is restricted to in-frame clones and leaves out a portion. The sample has around 100,000 clones, 70% to 80% seen once. The trim removed 3 bases at V and 3 bases at J, leaving 1 base unmatched. The CDR3 has 14 residues. The V gene's germline CDR1 is KGHSH and CDR2 LQKENI. Material for sequencing was peripheral blood. The V and J genes are TRBV18 and TRBJ1-1, with 10 bases matching TRBD1. The clonotype was recovered from a man aged 60-69 years with active or convalescent COVID-19. CDR3 DNA: TGTGCCAGCTCACCTGGGACAGGGGACACTGAAGCTTTCTTT. Protein product: CASSPGTGDTEAFF.